This is a list of T cell receptor beta chains from one sample in a study of blood T cell repertoires in COVID-19. Libraries were prepared by immunoSEQ multiplex PCR; TCRdb keeps only in-frame clonotypes and omits some of them. Found here are some 65,000 clones, 74% of them singletons; the top ten hold about 28%. The sample was peripheral blood. These TCRs come from a woman aged 80 or over with acute or convalescent COVID-19. CDR3s include the opening cysteine and the closing phenylalanine or tryptophan. A D gene is named only where the DNA matches it firmly. Clone size appears in some rows only: once, few, many, or a class for an expanded clone.

abundance: -
j_gene: TRBJ1-1
d_gene: -
v_gene: TRBV12-5
CDR3nt: TGTGCTAGTGGTATAACAGCGAACACTGAAGCTTTCTTT
CDR3aa: CASGITANTEAFF

abundance: -
j_gene: TRBJ1-3
d_gene: -
v_gene: TRBV4-1
CDR3nt: TGCGCCAGCAGCCAAGATCGGGGTCGGGGGACGGGAAACACCATATATTTT
CDR3aa: CASSQDRGRGTGNTIYF

abundance: few
j_gene: TRBJ2-2
d_gene: TRBD2
v_gene: TRBV7-2
CDR3nt: TGTGCCAGCAGCCTCCGAGGGACTAGTGACACCGGGGAGCTGTTTTTT
CDR3aa: CASSLRGTSDTGELFF

abundance: few
j_gene: TRBJ1-1
d_gene: -
v_gene: TRBV6-5
CDR3nt: TGTGCCAGCAGTTCTCTCATGAGGGCGCCCCGCACTGAAGCTTTCTTT
CDR3aa: CASSSLMRAPRTEAFF

abundance: -
j_gene: TRBJ1-2
d_gene: -
v_gene: TRBV2
CDR3nt: TGTGCCAGCAGTGATCCACAGGACAACTATGGCTACACCTTC
CDR3aa: CASSDPQDNYGYTF

abundance: -
j_gene: TRBJ1-4
d_gene: -
v_gene: TRBV4-2
CDR3nt: TGTGCCAGCAGCCAGCATACAGGGAGAGGGAATGAAAAACTGTTTTTT
CDR3aa: CASSQHTGRGNEKLFF

abundance: -
j_gene: TRBJ2-7
d_gene: TRBD1
v_gene: TRBV9
CDR3nt: TGTGCCAGCAGCGCCCGGGACAGGGGTTACGAGCAGTACTTC
CDR3aa: CASSARDRGYEQYF

abundance: -
j_gene: TRBJ1-1
d_gene: TRBD1
v_gene: TRBV7-9
CDR3nt: TGTGCCAGCAGCTTAAGGGGACAGGGGTTCGGGAACACTGAAGCTTTCTTT
CDR3aa: CASSLRGQGFGNTEAFF

abundance: -
j_gene: TRBJ2-1
d_gene: TRBD2
v_gene: TRBV5-6
CDR3nt: TGTGCCAGCAGCTTGCGGGCTAGCGGGAGGTACAATGAGCAGTTCTTC
CDR3aa: CASSLRASGRYNEQFF

abundance: -
j_gene: TRBJ2-7
d_gene: -
v_gene: TRBV28
CDR3nt: TGTGCCAGCACTCTTGGGGGGGCGCGGTCCTACGAGCAGTACTTC
CDR3aa: CASTLGGARSYEQYF

abundance: once
j_gene: TRBJ2-3
d_gene: TRBD2
v_gene: TRBV4-2
CDR3nt: TGTGCCAGCAGCCAAGATATGGGCAGCGGGAGTAGCACAGATACGCAGTATTTT
CDR3aa: CASSQDMGSGSSTDTQYF

abundance: -
j_gene: TRBJ1-2
d_gene: -
v_gene: TRBV19
CDR3nt: TGTGCCAGTAGTATAGTACAGGACAGAGACTATGGCTACACCTTC
CDR3aa: CASSIVQDRDYGYTF

abundance: once
j_gene: TRBJ2-2
d_gene: TRBD1
v_gene: TRBV30
CDR3nt: TGTGCCTGGATGGGCTGGACAGGGGGCGTTTCGAACACCGGGGAGCTGTTTTTT
CDR3aa: CAWMGWTGGVSNTGELFF

abundance: -
j_gene: TRBJ2-7
d_gene: -
v_gene: TRBV21-1
CDR3nt: TGTGCCAGCAGCAATAAAGGACTTTACAGCTCCTACGAGCAGTACTTC
CDR3aa: CASSNKGLYSSYEQYF

abundance: -
j_gene: TRBJ2-7
d_gene: -
v_gene: TRBV18
CDR3nt: TGTGCCAGCTCACCGTCGGGTAGCTTAAGGTACGAGCAGTACTTC
CDR3aa: CASSPSGSLRYEQYF

abundance: -
j_gene: TRBJ1-4
d_gene: -
v_gene: TRBV28
CDR3nt: TGTGCCAGCAAACCGACAGGCCTTAATGAAAAACTGTTTTTT
CDR3aa: CASKPTGLNEKLFF

abundance: -
j_gene: TRBJ1-2
d_gene: -
v_gene: TRBV5-8
CDR3nt: TGTGCCAGCAGCTACGCTTATACAGGGAGTGGCGGCTACACCTTC
CDR3aa: CASSYAYTGSGGYTF

abundance: -
j_gene: TRBJ2-3
d_gene: TRBD2
v_gene: TRBV7-2
CDR3nt: TGTGCCAGCAGCTTAGCGATGGGACTAGCGGGAGTCCCAGATACGCAGTATTTT
CDR3aa: CASSLAMGLAGVPDTQYF

abundance: few
j_gene: TRBJ2-5
d_gene: TRBD2
v_gene: TRBV10-3
CDR3nt: TGTGCCATCAGTGAGTTGAGACGGGAGGGCCCAGAGACCCAGTACTTC
CDR3aa: CAISELRREGPETQYF

abundance: -
j_gene: TRBJ1-6
d_gene: TRBD1
v_gene: TRBV15
CDR3nt: TGTGCCACCAGCAGAGTATTAGCAGGGGGGAATTCACCCCTCCACTTT
CDR3aa: CATSRVLAGGNSPLHF

abundance: -
j_gene: TRBJ2-7
d_gene: TRBD2
v_gene: TRBV7-2
CDR3nt: TGTGCCAGCAGCTTAATGGGCGGGAGATCCTACGAGCAGTACTTC
CDR3aa: CASSLMGGRSYEQYF

abundance: -
j_gene: TRBJ1-1
d_gene: -
v_gene: TRBV19
CDR3nt: TGTGCCAGTAGTGTGATAGGGGGAACGAACACTGAAGCTTTCTTT
CDR3aa: CASSVIGGTNTEAFF